These 14 T cell receptor beta chains were sequenced from one sample in a study of breast tumors, draining lymph nodes, adjacent tissues. TCRdb ran MiXCR on the multiplex PCR reads and lists one entry per CDR3 protein. The sample includes under 25,000 distinct CDR3 sequences, over 40% of them seen just once. Source material: breast tumor tissue. The receptors were sampled from a female donor with breast cancer. Some clones in this sample may be carry-over from other donors' samples.

This clonotype was seen repeatedly, ten times or more. CDR3: CSAGPGSYTGELFF. DNA of the CDR3: TGCAGTGCGGGCCCCGGGTCCTACACCGGGGAGCTGTTTTTT. The rearrangement uses TRBV20-1 and TRBJ2-2; D not certain. CDR1 DFQATT and CDR2 SNEGSKA come from the germline V gene (reference sequence). The CDR3 spans 14 residues. V was clipped by 6 bases and J by 3 bases, with 14 bases between them.

The genes are TRBV20-1 and TRBJ1-2; 10 bases map to TRBD1. Germline V CDR1 and CDR2: DFQATT, SNEGSKA (reference sequence). Losses at the gene ends were 5 bases for V and 8 bases for J; bases not matched to a gene: 8. There are 13 residues in the CDR3. In nucleotides, the CDR3 is TGCAGTGCTGGGGACAGGGGAGGCCTCGGCTACACCTTC. Amino acids: CSAGDRGGLGYTF.

Turning to this clonotype: This sequence may be a read error, since a much larger clone differs from it by one base. No conserved phenylalanine or tryptophan is present at the end of the CDR3, so a read error is the likely explanation. The genes are TRBV11-3 and TRBJ2-5, with 7 positions matching TRBD1. The CDR3 loop spans 13 amino acids. Germline values: CDR1 SGHNT, CDR2 YENEEA. The CDR3 sequence is CASSGDRQATQYS. In DNA, the CDR3 is TGTGCCAGCAGCGGGGACAGACAAGCGACCCAGTACTCC.

On this clonotype itself: At one end, the junction sequence differs from germline, possibly due to a read error. The V call is TRBV6-4, the J call TRBJ1-6; 9 positions agree with TRBD1. Germline V lookup: CDR1 MRHNA, CDR2 SNTAGT. The CDR3 length is 15 residues. In nucleotides, the CDR3 is TGTGCCAGCAGAGACTCGGACAGGGGAAATTCACCCCTCCACTTT. Its translation: CASRDSDRGNSPLHF.

The sample holds many counts of this clonotype. V is TRBV15 and J is TRBJ2-7, with TRBD1 matching 8 bases. This CDR3 region has 15 residues. The ends lost 3 bases at V and 2 bases at J; junction bases unmatched: 6. Germline V lookup: CDR1 LNHNV, CDR2 YYDKDF (reference sequence). The CDR3 DNA reads TGTGCCACCAGCAGCTCAGGGGGCTCCCCCTACGAGCAGTACTTC. This gives the protein CATSSSGGSPYEQYF.

This clonotype has ten or more counts. A read error may explain this, as a much larger clone is one base away. The chain has TRBV6-4 and TRBJ2-2; 8 bases map to TRBD2. Germline loops: CDR1 MRHNA, CDR2 SNTAGT. CDR3 size: 14 residues. Trimming removed 5 bases from V and 6 bases from J; junction bases left unmatched: 5. CDR3 nucleotides: TGTGCCAGCAGTCAGACTAGCGAGGCCGGGGAGCTGTTTTTT. It specifies CASSQTSEAGELFF.

A few counts support this clonotype. A read error may explain this, as a much larger clone is one base away. The chain recombines TRBV28 with TRBJ2-7; D may be TRBD2 (6 bases). This CDR3 spans 14 amino acids. The germline V gene encodes CDR1 MDHEN and CDR2 SYDVKM. The CDR3 DNA reads TGTGTCAGCAGCCTGATTGGAGGGTCCTACGAGCAGTACTTC. Amino acid sequence: CVSSLIGGSYEQYF.

In DNA, the CDR3 is TGTGCCAGCAGCAAGAACCGGGACAGGGGACACGAGCAGTACTTC. Translating gives CASSKNRDRGHEQYF. The rearrangement joins TRBV6-5 to TRBJ2-7, with 10 bases lining up with TRBD1. CDR3 length: 15 amino acids. Germline V gene sequence: CDR1 MNHEY, CDR2 SVGAGI. The V segment lost 6 bases and the J segment 5 bases; nucleotides outside the gene matches: 10.

This clonotype was seen many times. The rearrangement uses TRBV30 and TRBJ2-7; 7 bases align to TRBD2. The CDR3 sequence is 14 residues long. CDR1 GTSNPN and CDR2 SVGIG come from the germline V gene (reference sequence). V lost 4 bases and J lost 5; bases outside the gene matches: 11. The DNA for the CDR3 is TGTGCCTGGACAGTGGGAGGGGTTCTACACGAGCAGTACTTC. Translating it yields CAWTVGGVLHEQYF.

This clonotype was counted at least ten times. The chain has TRBV10-3 and TRBJ2-7; D is unclear. CDR1 and CDR2 (germline): ENHRY, SYGVKD. V was cut by 4 bases and J by 3 bases, with 13 bases left in between. The CDR3 loop spans 14 amino acids. This chain's CDR3 is CAISGQAKLYEQYF. The CDR3 DNA reads TGTGCCATCAGTGGACAAGCGAAACTCTACGAGCAGTACTTC.

Concerning this clonotype itself: The junction and the germline gene differ at one end; a read error may be behind it. This chain uses TRBV3-1 with TRBJ2-7; no firm D call. The CDR3 is 14 amino acids. From germline, CDR1 is LGHDT and CDR2 YNNKEL (reference sequence). In DNA form, the CDR3 reads TGCGCCAGCAGCCCGTCGGTGGAGACCTACGAGCAGTACTTC. Its protein is CASSPSVETYEQYF.

This clonotype was seen at least ten times. The chain carries TRBV30 and TRBJ2-7; TRBD1 or TRBD2 may be the D gene (5 bases each). This CDR3 is built from 14 residues. The V end lost 0 bases, the J end lost 2 bases, and 11 bases lay between the germline ends. Per the germline V gene, CDR1 is GTSNPN and CDR2 is SVGIG (reference sequence). In nucleotides, the CDR3 is TGTGCCTGGAGTGTACTGCAGGGACCCTACGAGCAGTACTTC. This encodes CAWSVLQGPYEQYF. The full variable domain, completed using reference TRBV30 and TRBJ2-7, is SQTIHQWPATLVQPVGSPLSLECTVEGTSNPNLYWYRQAAGRGLQLLFYSVGIGQISSEVPQNLSASRPQDRQFILSSKKLLLSDSGFYLCAWSVLQGPYEQYFGPGTRLTVT.

This clonotype was observed at least ten times. The chain joins TRBV12-3 or TRBV12-4 to TRBJ2-1, with TRBD2 matching over 7 bases. V lost 6 bases to trimming and J lost 9 bases; unmatched junction nucleotides: 14. The CDR3 spans 15 residues. CDR3: CASRGRESSLSEQFF. In nucleotides, the CDR3 is TGTGCCAGCAGGGGGCGGGAGAGTTCCCTCTCTGAGCAGTTCTTC.

A word on this clonotype: Sequence at one end of the junction differs from germline and may be a read error. This chain connects TRBV24-1 to TRBJ2-1; 8 nucleotides match TRBD2. Germline lookup yields CDR1 KGHDR and CDR2 SFDVKD. The CDR3 has 19 residues. This CDR3 reads CATSDFETGTSGGYNEQSF. The CDR3 DNA reads TGTGCCACCAGTGATTTTGAAACCGGGACCAGCGGGGGCTACAATGAGCAGTCCTTC.